This T cell receptor (beta chain) was sequenced for a study of blood T cell repertoires in COVID-19. Looking at the study overall: Sites in the United States, Italy and Spain provided acute and convalescent COVID-19 samples. In each case, the material was cDNA or gDNA derived from T cells, B-cell-depleted T cells, or PBMCs.

Per the original methods: Reference gene primer amplification gave nucleated cell count estimates. Data came from immunoSEQ multiplex PCR; TCRdb stores just in-frame clones and leaves some out. That table gives V, J and clone size, and the DNA gave D and trimming. This table has 210,000 or so clones, 81% appearing once. Participant reports of clinical history set cohort assignment. The V and J ends lost 6 bases and 2 bases, in that order; junction bases with no gene match: 3. CDR1 and CDR2 from the germline V gene are SQVTM and ANQGSEA. The CDR3 has 13 amino acids. Sequencing was done on a sample of PBMCs or T cells enriched from blood (not recorded which). The genes are TRBV29-1 and TRBJ1-3; 8 nucleotides match TRBD1. The TCR originated in a woman in her 50s with acute COVID-19. The CDR3 is CSVRTGTGNTIYF. CDR3 DNA sequence: TGCAGCGTCAGGACAGGGACTGGAAACACCATATATTTT. Using reference TRBV29-1 and TRBJ1-3 for the parts outside the CDR3, the full variable domain is SAVISQKPSRDICQRGTSLTIQCQVDSQVTMMFWYRQQPGQSLTLIATANQGSEATYESGFVIDKFPISRPNLTFSTLTVSNMSPEDSSIYLCSVRTGTGNTIYFGEGSWLTVV.